The 20 T cell receptor beta chains below come from one sample, sequenced in a study of OX40 agonist ivuxolimab in advanced cancers. Clones were read by immunoSEQ multiplex PCR, and TCRdb kept only the in-frame ones, dropping some. In the table there are 50,000 to 55,000 clones, approximately 92% of which are singletons. The starting material was CD4+ or CD8+ T cells sorted from blood, obtained in a trial of the OX40 agonist ivuxolimab. The receptors were sampled from an adult with an advanced solid tumor such as melanoma, head and neck, liver or kidney cancer.

This clone was picked up a small number of times. The gene calls are TRBV25-1 and TRBJ2-5; possibly TRBD2 for D (5 bases). Trimming removed 1 base at V and 5 bases at J, with 20 bases between. Germline V gives CDR1 MGHDK, CDR2 SYGVNS. The CDR3 is 17 residues long. The CDR3 region has the DNA TGTGCCAGCAGTGAATTCCTCGGAGGAAGCGTGGAGGAGACCCAGTACTTC. Its translation is CASSEFLGGSVEETQYF.

This clone has a handful of counts. As DNA, the CDR3 is TGTGCCAGCAGCGCCCCAGGGTCGAGGGGCAGGGCTTTCTTT. The encoded protein is CASSAPGSRGRAFF. The chain couples TRBV28 to TRBJ1-1, with D perhaps matching TRBD1 (5 bases). This CDR3 comprises 14 residues. V lost 6 bases to trimming and J lost 11 bases, with 22 bases between them. Germline V gives CDR1 MDHEN, CDR2 SYDVKM.

This chain connects TRBV9 to TRBJ2-1, with D perhaps TRBD2 (6 bases). The germline V gene encodes CDR1 SGDLS and CDR2 YYNGEE. This CDR3 contains 14 residues. Trimming cost V 3 bases and J 4 bases, with 11 bases left between them. The CDR3 DNA follows: TGTGCCAGCAGCGGGGGACTTCAATACAATGAGCAGTTCTTC. Amino acid sequence: CASSGGLQYNEQFF.

The chain carries TRBV6-5 and TRBJ2-5; TRBD2 matches at 7 bases. Germline lookup yields CDR1 MNHEY and CDR2 SVGAGI. This CDR3 spans 13 amino acids. After removal of 2 bases from V and 9 bases from J, the junction contained 6 bases not matched to a gene. In DNA form, the CDR3 reads TGTGCCAGCAGTTACCAGTCAGGGAGGGCCCAGTACTTC. It encodes CASSYQSGRAQYF.

The V gene is TRBV9, the J gene TRBJ2-5; D might be TRBD2 (6 bases). The CDR3 covers 15 residues. Per germline, CDR1 SGDLS and CDR2 YYNGEE. V gave up 5 bases and J gave up 4 bases, with 18 bases separating them. The CDR3 nucleotides are TGTGCCAGCAGTGCCGGCAGACACGGGAGAGAGACCCAGTACTTC. It is translated as CASSAGRHGRETQYF.

The chain joins TRBV18 to TRBJ1-1; 7 nucleotides line up with TRBD1. This CDR3 comprises 15 residues. CDR1 is KGHSH and CDR2 is LQKENI in the germline V gene. V shed 2 bases, J shed 11 bases, and the junction held 14 bases outside the gene matches. This CDR3 reads CASSPRDSRFETAFF. CDR3 DNA: TGTGCCAGCTCACCAAGGGACAGTAGATTCGAAACGGCTTTCTTT.

The J gene is TRBJ2-7, the V gene TRBV16, with D tentatively TRBD2 (6 bases). V was clipped by 0 bases and J by 7 bases, with 13 bases between them. Germline CDR1 is KGHSY and CDR2 is FQNENV. This CDR3 comprises 14 residues. The CDR3 sequence is CASSQSGRAGEQYF. The CDR3, as DNA: TGTGCCAGCAGCCAATCGGGCAGGGCGGGGGAGCAGTACTTC.

This chain joins TRBV11-2 and TRBJ2-7, with D perhaps TRBD1 (5 bases). CDR1 and CDR2 (germline): SGHAT, FQNNGV. V lost 1 base to trimming and J lost 3 bases, with 7 bases between them. The CDR3 runs to 13 residues. The CDR3 spells CASSLGQNYEQYF. The CDR3 nucleotides read TGTGCCAGCAGCTTAGGACAGAACTACGAGCAGTACTTC.

The chain joins TRBV6-5 to TRBJ2-7; 7 positions agree with TRBD1. The CDR3 spans 14 residues. Per germline, CDR1 MNHEY and CDR2 SVGAGI. After removal of 4 bases from V and 2 bases from J, the junction contained 5 bases not matched to a gene. The CDR3 DNA follows: TGTGCCAGCAGTTCCTGGACAGGTACCTACGAGCAGTACTTC. Translated: CASSSWTGTYEQYF.

This chain links TRBV6-1 with TRBJ1-2; tentatively, D is TRBD1 (5 bases). The CDR3 is made up of 15 amino acids. Deletions cut 2 bases from V and 5 bases from J, with 15 bases between. Germline CDR1 is MNHNS and CDR2 is SASEGT. The CDR3 coding sequence is TGTGCCAGCAGTGAATACGAGGGGTCCGGGTATGGCTACACCTTC. Protein: CASSEYEGSGYGYTF.

The chain is built from TRBV6-1 and TRBJ1-1; no reliable D call. Germline values: CDR1 MNHNS, CDR2 SASEGT. The CDR3 consists of 12 residues. V was trimmed by 5 bases and J by 1 base, leaving 5 bases between them. The CDR3 DNA sequence: TGTGCCAGCAGTAGAGAGAACACTGAAGCTTTCTTT. It yields the protein CASSRENTEAFF.

The count of this clone is one. The J gene is TRBJ2-1, the V gene TRBV28; 10 bases fit TRBD2. Trimming cost V 8 bases and J 4 bases; bases outside gene matches: 11. CDR3 length: 16 residues. Germline V lookup: CDR1 MDHEN, CDR2 SYDVKM. CDR3 sequence: CASHETKRGGYNEQFF. In DNA form, the CDR3 reads TGTGCCAGCCACGAAACGAAGCGGGGGGGATACAATGAGCAGTTCTTC.

The chain has TRBV15 and TRBJ2-3; tentatively, D is TRBD2 (5 bases). The CDR3 consists of 14 residues. Germline CDR1 is LNHNV and CDR2 is YYDKDF (reference sequence). Trimming stripped 3 bases from V and 0 bases from J, with 7 bases between. Here the CDR3 reads CATSRGASTDTQYF. In nucleotides, the CDR3 is TGTGCCACCAGCAGGGGAGCTAGCACAGATACGCAGTATTTT. Based on the CDR3 plus reference TRBV15 and TRBJ2-3, the full variable domain is DAMVIQNPRYQVTQFGKPVTLSCSQTLNHNVMYWYQQKSSQAPKLLFHYYDKDFNNEADTPDNFQSRRPNTSFCFLDIRSPGLGDTAMYLCATSRGASTDTQYFGPGTRLTVL.

This sequence joins TRBV28 and TRBJ1-2; 8 bases match TRBD1. The germline V gene encodes CDR1 MDHEN and CDR2 SYDVKM. J lost 8 bases, V lost 7 bases, and 12 bases had no gene match. The CDR3 consists of 14 residues. The CDR3 loop reads CASINERQGWGYTF. The CDR3 coding sequence is TGTGCCAGCATTAACGAAAGACAGGGGTGGGGCTACACCTTC.

The count of this clone is one. This sequence joins TRBV9 and TRBJ2-2, with TRBD2 matching over 13 bases. The ends lost 0 bases at V and 6 bases at J; junction bases unmatched: 2. The CDR3 consists of 16 residues. CDR1 is SGDLS, CDR2 YYNGEE, per germline. CDR3 bases: TGTGCCAGCAGCGTAGTGACTAGCGGGAGGTCCGGGGAGCTGTTTTTT. Amino acids: CASSVVTSGRSGELFF.

V and J are TRBV19 and TRBJ2-2; 7 positions match TRBD1. V shed 4 bases, J shed 1 base, and the junction held 3 bases outside the gene matches. Germline V CDR1 and CDR2: LNHDA, SQIVND (reference sequence). The CDR3 is 15 amino acids. The CDR3 DNA sequence: TGTGCCAGTAGTAAGGACAGGCGGAACACCGGGGAGCTGTTTTTT. As protein: CASSKDRRNTGELFF. Filled out from reference TRBV19 and TRBJ2-2, the complete variable domain reads DGGITQSPKYLFRKEGQNVTLSCEQNLNHDAMYWYRQDPGQGLRLIYYSQIVNDFQKGDIAEGYSVSREKKESFPLTVTSAQKNPTAFYLCASSKDRRNTGELFFGEGSRLTVL.

J is TRBJ2-3 and V is TRBV7-3; a weak D match, TRBD2 (5 bases). The germline V gene has CDR1 SGHTA and CDR2 FQGTGA. The CDR3 sequence is 15 residues long. V was pared by 2 bases and J by 2 bases, with 11 bases between. DNA for the CDR3: TGTGCCAGCAGCTTATTGGCGGGTTACACAGATACGCAGTATTTT. Residues: CASSLLAGYTDTQYF.

The chain carries TRBV5-4 and TRBJ2-5, with TRBD2 as a possible D gene (6 bases). Germline CDR1 SGHNT, CDR2 YYREEE (reference sequence). V lost 4 bases to trimming and J lost 5 bases, with 15 bases between them. The CDR3 has 14 residues. The CDR3 region has the DNA TGTGCCAGCAGCCCCTCCGGGGGATGGGAGACCCAGTACTTC. This gives the protein CASSPSGGWETQYF.

The V and J genes are TRBV19 and TRBJ2-2; 13 nucleotides align to TRBD2. Germline V lookup: CDR1 LNHDA, CDR2 SQIVND (reference sequence). V shed 5 bases, J shed 4 bases, and the junction held 10 bases outside the gene matches. The CDR3 runs to 18 residues. The CDR3 is CASSAPGLAGKGTGELFF. The CDR3 DNA sequence: TGTGCCAGTAGTGCTCCGGGACTAGCGGGAAAAGGCACCGGGGAGCTGTTTTTT. Full variable domain (outside the CDR3, taken from reference TRBV19 and TRBJ2-2): DGGITQSPKYLFRKEGQNVTLSCEQNLNHDAMYWYRQDPGQGLRLIYYSQIVNDFQKGDIAEGYSVSREKKESFPLTVTSAQKNPTAFYLCASSAPGLAGKGTGELFFGEGSRLTVL.

The rearrangement joins TRBV19 to TRBJ2-7; a weak D match, TRBD2 (6 bases). Germline CDR1 reads LNHDA; CDR2 reads SQIVND (reference sequence). The CDR3 has 15 residues. The V end lost 3 bases, the J end lost 2 bases, and 14 bases lay between the germline ends. The CDR3 spells CASSISGGDPYEQYF. The DNA for the CDR3 is TGTGCCAGTAGTATTAGCGGCGGGGATCCCTACGAGCAGTACTTC.